This T cell receptor (beta chain) originates from a study of early T cells in non-severe SARS-CoV-2 infection. Study summary: Sequencing of unsorted whole blood was done on bulk RNA, leaving chains unpaired.

Study-level points and caveats: Comparison of clonotypes with VDJdb favored anti-spike CD8 responses while missing private and CD4 specificities.

Losses at the gene ends were 6 bases for V and 7 bases for J; bases not matched to a gene: 6. Germline-derived CDR1 and CDR2 are SNHLY and FYNNEI. This CDR3 is built from 14 residues. This clonotype was picked up a small number of times. Its antigen is unknown. Unique molecular identifiers were attached to individual cDNA molecules. TCRdb passed the 5' RACE reads through MiXCR, listing each CDR3 protein once. This sample has under 85,000 distinct CDR3 sequences, with 9% to 14% found just once. The source material was whole blood. This sequence was found in an adult who was a healthcare worker with PCR-confirmed SARS-CoV-2 infection or an uninfected control (not recorded which). This rearrangement joins TRBV2 to TRBJ1-4; TRBD1 agrees at 9 bases. CDR3 sequence: CASRSGQGGEKLFF. The DNA of the CDR3 is TGTGCCAGCAGATCGGGACAGGGAGGTGAAAAACTGTTTTTT.